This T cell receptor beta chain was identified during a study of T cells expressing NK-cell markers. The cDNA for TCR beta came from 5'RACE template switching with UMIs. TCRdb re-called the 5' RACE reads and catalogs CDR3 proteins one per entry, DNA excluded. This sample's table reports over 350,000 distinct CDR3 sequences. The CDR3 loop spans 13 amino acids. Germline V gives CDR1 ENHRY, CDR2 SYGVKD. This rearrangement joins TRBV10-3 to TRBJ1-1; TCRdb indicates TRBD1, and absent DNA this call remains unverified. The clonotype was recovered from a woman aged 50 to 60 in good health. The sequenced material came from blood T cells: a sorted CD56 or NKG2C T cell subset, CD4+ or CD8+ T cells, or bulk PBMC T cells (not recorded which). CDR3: CAITLDPGTEAFF.